This T cell receptor beta chain was recovered during a study of chemoradiotherapy in HPV16-positive cancers. Study-level results: In HPV16-positive patients, HPV-responsive T-cell expansion tracked better recurrence-free survival. Functional assays defining HPV-specific T cells used only a couple of HPV16-positive patients.

The table came from immunoSEQ multiplex PCR; TCRdb's copy has only in-frame clones and leaves some out. The data show a few thousand clones, 87% seen once. With regard to this clone: Its antigen is not identified.

The germline V gene has CDR1 SGHNT and CDR2 YYREEE (reference sequence). The CDR3 has 16 amino acids. V was pared by 3 bases and J by 5 bases, with 10 bases of the junction left unmatched. This rearrangement joins TRBV5-4 to TRBJ2-5; 10 nucleotides align to TRBD1. Sequencing was performed on tumor tissue, taken from a patient who underwent chemoradiotherapy. The clonotype was recovered from a human donor with HPV-associated anogenital cancer. The CDR3 DNA sequence: TGTGCCAGCAGCTCAGGGGTGGGACAGGGGAGGGAGACCCAGTACTTC. This gives the protein CASSSGVGQGRETQYF. The full variable domain, its missing parts supplied by reference TRBV5-4 and TRBJ2-5, is ETGVTQSPTHLIKTRGQQVTLRCSSQSGHNTVSWYQQALGQGPQFIFQYYREEENGRGNFPPRFSGLQFPNYSSELNVNALELDDSALYLCASSSGVGQGRETQYFGPGTRLLVL.